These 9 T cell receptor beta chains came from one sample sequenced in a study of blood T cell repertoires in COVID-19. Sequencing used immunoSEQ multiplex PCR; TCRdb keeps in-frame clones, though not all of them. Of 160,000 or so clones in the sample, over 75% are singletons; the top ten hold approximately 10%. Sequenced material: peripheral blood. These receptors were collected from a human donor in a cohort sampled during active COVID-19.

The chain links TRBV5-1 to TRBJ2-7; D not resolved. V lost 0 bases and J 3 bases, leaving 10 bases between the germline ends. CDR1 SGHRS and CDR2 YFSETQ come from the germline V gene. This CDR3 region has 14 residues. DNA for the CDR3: TGCGCCAGCAGCTTGGGACAACTTGTCTACGAGCAGTACTTC. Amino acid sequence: CASSLGQLVYEQYF.

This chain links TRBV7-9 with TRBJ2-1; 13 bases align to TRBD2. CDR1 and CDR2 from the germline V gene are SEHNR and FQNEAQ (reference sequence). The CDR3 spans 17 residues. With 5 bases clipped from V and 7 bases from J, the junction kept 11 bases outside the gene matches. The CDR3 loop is CASSTGTSGTVRNEQFF. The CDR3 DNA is TGTGCCAGCAGCACCGGGACTAGCGGGACGGTTAGGAATGAGCAGTTCTTC.

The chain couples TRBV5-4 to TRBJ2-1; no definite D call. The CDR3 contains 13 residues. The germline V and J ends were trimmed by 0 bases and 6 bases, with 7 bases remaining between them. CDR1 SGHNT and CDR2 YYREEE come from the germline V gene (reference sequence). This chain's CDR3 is CASSLDYANEQFF. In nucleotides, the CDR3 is TGTGCCAGCAGCTTGGACTACGCCAATGAGCAGTTCTTC.

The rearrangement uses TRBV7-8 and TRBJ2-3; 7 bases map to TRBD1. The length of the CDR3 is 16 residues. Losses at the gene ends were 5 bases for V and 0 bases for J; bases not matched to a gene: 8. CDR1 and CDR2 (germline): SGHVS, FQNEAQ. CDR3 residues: CASSAGTRGSTDTQYF. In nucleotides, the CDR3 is TGTGCCAGCAGCGCCGGGACCAGGGGGAGCACAGATACGCAGTATTTT. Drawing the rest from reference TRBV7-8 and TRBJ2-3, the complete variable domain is GAGVSQSPRYKVAKRGQDVALRCDPISGHVSLFWYQQALGQGPEFLTYFQNEAQLDKSGLPSDRFFAERPEGSVSTLKIQRTQQEDSAVYLCASSAGTRGSTDTQYFGPGTRLTVL.

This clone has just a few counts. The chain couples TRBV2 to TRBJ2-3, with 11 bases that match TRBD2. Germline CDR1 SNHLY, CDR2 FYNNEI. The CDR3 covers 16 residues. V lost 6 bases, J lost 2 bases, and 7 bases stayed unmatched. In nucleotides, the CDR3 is TGTGCCAGCAGGATCCGGGGACTAGCGGACACAGATACGCAGTATTTT. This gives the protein CASRIRGLADTDTQYF. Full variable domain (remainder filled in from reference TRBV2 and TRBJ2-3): EPEVTQTPSHQVTQMGQEVILRCVPISNHLYFYWYRQILGQKVEFLVSFYNNEISEKSEIFDDQFSVERPDGSNFTLKIRSTKLEDSAMYFCASRIRGLADTDTQYFGPGTRLTVL.

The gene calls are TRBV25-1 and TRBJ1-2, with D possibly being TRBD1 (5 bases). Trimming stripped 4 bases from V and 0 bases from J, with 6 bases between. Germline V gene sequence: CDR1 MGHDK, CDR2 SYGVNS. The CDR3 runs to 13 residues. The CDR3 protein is CASSGGANYGYTF. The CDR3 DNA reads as TGTGCCAGCAGTGGGGGGGCTAACTATGGCTACACCTTC.

CDR3 bases: TGTGCCAGCAGCTTCGGACTAGCGACCAATGAGCAGTTCTTC. Translation gives CASSFGLATNEQFF. This chain links TRBV11-3 with TRBJ2-1, with 9 bases matching TRBD2. Looked up from germline, CDR1 is SGHNT and CDR2 is YENEEA. The CDR3 covers 14 residues. V dropped 3 bases and J dropped 6; count of bases not matched to a gene: 3.

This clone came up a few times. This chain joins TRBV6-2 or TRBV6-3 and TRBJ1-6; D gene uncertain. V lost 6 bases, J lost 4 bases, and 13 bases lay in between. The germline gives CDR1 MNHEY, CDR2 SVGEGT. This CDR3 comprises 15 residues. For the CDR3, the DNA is TGTGCCAGCAGCATTACGCGGCAATATAATTCACCCCTCCACTTT. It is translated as CASSITRQYNSPLHF.

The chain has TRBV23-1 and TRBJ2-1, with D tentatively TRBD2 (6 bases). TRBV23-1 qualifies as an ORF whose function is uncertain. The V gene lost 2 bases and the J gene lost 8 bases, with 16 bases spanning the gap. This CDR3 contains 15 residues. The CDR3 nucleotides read TGCGCCAGCAGTCAAGGGCGGGGAACTGGGGATGAGCAGTTCTTC. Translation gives CASSQGRGTGDEQFF.